Listed here are 24 T cell receptor beta chains from one sample, sequenced in a study of identical twins (dated by TCRdb to 2016 to 2017). To prepare the library, 5' RACE was applied. Instrument on record: Illumina HiSeq 2000. TCRdb cleaned the public reads at Q25 with fastp, built clones with MiXCR and kept in-frame beta chains. Rows merge per CDR3 protein into single entries with the most common DNA and genes. Counted in this sample were 200,000 to 250,000 distinct CDR3 sequences; about 14% of them appeared once. The top ten hold around 9% of the sample. The material sequenced was memory (CD45RO+) T cells sorted from blood. What the cell subset or site label conveys for this sample: CD45RO+ enriched T cells. The receptors here all came from a woman younger than 30 in good health.

This clonotype was detected only a few times. The chain is built from TRBV5-8 and TRBJ1-3; D is possibly TRBD1 (5 bases). The CDR3 is made up of 15 amino acids. V lost 0 bases to trimming and J lost 2 bases, with 9 bases between them. The germline gives CDR1 SGHTS, CDR2 YDEGEE. The chain's CDR3 is CASSLGPGAGNTIYF. CDR3 in DNA: TGTGCCAGCAGCTTGGGGCCGGGGGCTGGAAACACCATATATTTT.

This rearrangement joins TRBV20-1 to TRBJ2-7, with TRBD2 matching over 8 bases. Germline V lookup: CDR1 DFQATT, CDR2 SNEGSKA (reference sequence). This CDR3 contains 13 residues. The trim removed 3 bases at V and 3 bases at J, leaving 4 bases unmatched. CDR3 sequence (DNA): TGCAGTGCTAGGGCGGGGGGTCTCTACGAGCAGTACTTC. Its translation is CSARAGGLYEQYF.

The V and J genes are TRBV12-3 or TRBV12-4 and TRBJ2-7; D remains unclear. Trimming took off 0 bases at V and 2 bases at J, with 11 bases between the two ends. The CDR3 length is 15 residues. The CDR3 sequence is CASSLALKATYEQYF. DNA for the CDR3: TGTGCCAGCAGTTTAGCGCTGAAAGCTACCTACGAGCAGTACTTC.

This clonotype has more than one count but fewer than ten. This chain uses TRBV7-2 with TRBJ2-2; 7 nucleotides match TRBD1. Germline lookup yields CDR1 SGHTA and CDR2 FQGNSA. This CDR3 region has 16 residues. V trimming: 5 bases; J trimming: 5 bases; junction bases outside the gene matches: 11. CDR3 sequence (DNA): TGTGCCAGCAGCGCCTTCCAGGACAGGTCAACCGGGGAGCTGTTTTTT. As protein: CASSAFQDRSTGELFF.

The V and J genes are TRBV20-1 and TRBJ2-7, with 9 bases aligning to TRBD1. The V and J ends lost 6 bases and 4 bases, in that order; junction bases with no gene match: 10. This CDR3 is 14 amino acids long. Germline lookup yields CDR1 DFQATT and CDR2 SNEGSKA (reference sequence). CDR3: CSARPGQGLYEQYF. The CDR3 coding sequence is TGCAGTGCCAGACCGGGACAGGGTCTTTACGAGCAGTACTTC.

As concerns this clonotype: A much larger clone lies one base from this, so it may be a read error. This rearrangement joins TRBV18 to TRBJ2-2; D call uncertain. The germline V gene encodes CDR1 KGHSH and CDR2 LQKENI. The CDR3 has 15 amino acids. The CDR3 DNA follows: TGTGCCAACTCACCGTCGCCTTCGAACACCGGGGAGCTGTTTTTT. As protein: CANSPSPSNTGELFF. The whole variable domain, filled in from reference TRBV18 and TRBJ2-2, reads NAGVMQNPRHLVRRRGQEARLRCSPMKGHSHVYWYRQLPEEGLKFMVYLQKENIIDESGMPKERFSAEFPKEGPSILRIQQVVRGDSAAYFCANSPSPSNTGELFFGEGSRLTVL.

The chain uses TRBV20-1 and TRBJ1-4; possible D gene TRBD1, 6 bases. The CDR3 covers 11 residues. Germline CDR1 reads DFQATT; CDR2 reads SNEGSKA (reference sequence). Trimming pared 8 bases from V and 7 bases from J, leaving 11 bases between. CDR3 nucleotides: TGCAGTTTAGACAGGTCTGAAAAACTGTTTTTT. Translated, it gives CSLDRSEKLFF.

This clonotype was detected a few times. This CDR3 is CASSPQEISGYTF. The DNA for the CDR3 is TGCGCCAGCAGCCCACAGGAAATCTCTGGCTACACCTTC. This chain links TRBV5-1 with TRBJ1-2, with TRBD1 as a possible D gene (5 bases). Germline CDR1 SGHRS, CDR2 YFSETQ. The CDR3 is 13 amino acids. V was pared by 4 bases and J by 7 bases, with 14 bases between.

The genes are TRBV7-2 and TRBJ2-1; weak D call: TRBD2 (6 bases). CDR1 is SGHTA, CDR2 FQGNSA, per germline. The V gene lost 8 bases and the J gene lost 4 bases, with 18 bases spanning the gap. This CDR3 has 15 residues. DNA of the CDR3: TGTGCCAGCCATCTAGGCGGACTAAATTACAATGAGCAGTTCTTC. Its translation: CASHLGGLNYNEQFF.

The chain uses TRBV29-1 and TRBJ1-2; maybe TRBD1 (5 bases). V was clipped by 7 bases and J by 6 bases, with 18 bases between them. Germline assignment: CDR1 SQVTM and CDR2 ANQGSEA. The length of the CDR3 is 13 residues. The CDR3 sequence: CSATPPGRDGYTF. Here the CDR3 DNA reads TGCAGCGCGACGCCTCCGGGGCGGGATGGCTACACCTTC. Full variable domain (rest looked up from reference TRBV29-1 and TRBJ1-2): SAVISQKPSRDICQRGTSLTIQCQVDSQVTMMFWYRQQPGQSLTLIATANQGSEATYESGFVIDKFPISRPNLTFSTLTVSNMSPEDSSIYLCSATPPGRDGYTFGSGTRLTVV.

The chain uses TRBV27 and TRBJ1-2, with D perhaps TRBD1 (5 bases). This CDR3 is built from 13 residues. The germline V and J ends were trimmed by 4 bases and 4 bases, with 10 bases remaining between them. Per germline, CDR1 MNHEY and CDR2 SMNVEV (reference sequence). CDR3 in DNA: TGTGCCAGCAGTTATGACAGCCGCTATGGCTACACCTTC. Protein product: CASSYDSRYGYTF.

CDR3 in amino acids: CASSFNNGVVYGYTF. The CDR3 DNA reads TGTGCCAGCAGCTTCAACAACGGGGTGGTCTATGGCTACACCTTC. The rearrangement links TRBV7-9 to TRBJ1-2; D ambiguous. V was cut by 3 bases and J by 4 bases, with 15 bases left in between. The CDR3 is 15 residues long. CDR1 is SEHNR and CDR2 is FQNEAQ in the germline V gene (reference sequence).

Only a few counts were recorded for this clonotype. The chain has TRBV27 and TRBJ2-2; unclear D gene. This CDR3 comprises 15 residues. Germline lookup yields CDR1 MNHEY and CDR2 SMNVEV (reference sequence). V lost 3 bases and J lost 2, with 10 bases in between. CDR3 in DNA: TGTGCCAGCAGTTTGATTCGGGCAAACACCGGGGAGCTGTTTTTT. It translates to CASSLIRANTGELFF.

Only a few counts were recorded for this clonotype. This sequence joins TRBV18 and TRBJ2-3; TRBD1 matches 7 bases. There are 15 residues in the CDR3. CDR1 is KGHSH and CDR2 is LQKENI in the germline V gene. V lost 1 base to trimming and J lost 3 bases; unmatched junction nucleotides: 4. The CDR3 loop is CASSPQGTATDTQYF. The CDR3 DNA follows: TGTGCCAGCTCACCACAAGGGACAGCAACAGATACGCAGTATTTT.

Turning to this clonotype: Sequence at one end of the junction differs from germline and may be a read error. The chain has TRBV19 and TRBJ2-1; 8 bases map to TRBD1. CDR1 and CDR2 from the germline V gene are LNHDA and SQIVND (reference sequence). The CDR3 is made up of 17 amino acids. CDR3 region: CACSIGVQGANYNEQFF. The CDR3 nucleotides are TGTGCCTGTAGTATCGGGGTGCAGGGGGCTAACTACAATGAGCAGTTCTTC. The full variable domain, with the rest looked up from reference TRBV19 and TRBJ2-1, is DGGITQSPKYLFRKEGQNVTLSCEQNLNHDAMYWYRQDPGQGLRLIYYSQIVNDFQKGDIAEGYSVSREKKESFPLTVTSAQKNPTAFYLCACSIGVQGANYNEQFFGPGTRLTVL.

The chain recombines TRBV7-8 with TRBJ1-5; D not resolved. Trimming pared 8 bases from V and 7 bases from J, leaving 18 bases between. This CDR3 has 14 residues. From germline, CDR1 is SGHVS and CDR2 FQNEAQ. The CDR3 sequence is CASSFLRVGQPQHF. CDR3 DNA sequence: TGTGCCAGCTCGTTCCTGCGGGTAGGACAGCCCCAGCATTTT.

This clonotype was picked up a small number of times. The V and J genes are TRBV10-3 and TRBJ2-1, with D possibly TRBD2 on 5 matching bases. Germline V gene data show CDR1 as ENHRY and CDR2 as SYGVKD. The CDR3 extends over 15 amino acids. The V end was cut by 3 bases, the J end by 4 bases, with 13 bases between. Written as DNA, the CDR3 is TGTGCCATCAGTGACCGAGGGATTCGGTACAATGAGCAGTTCTTC. Its protein product is CAISDRGIRYNEQFF.

A few counts support this clonotype. V usage is TRBV7-9 and J usage is TRBJ1-2; D ambiguous. This CDR3 has 13 amino acids. V was shortened by 5 bases and J by 6 bases, with 13 bases between the two germline ends. Germline values: CDR1 SEHNR, CDR2 FQNEAQ (reference sequence). The CDR3 loop is CASSIGLVDGYTF. CDR3 bases: TGTGCCAGCAGCATAGGCCTAGTGGATGGCTACACCTTC.

The rearrangement links TRBV19 to TRBJ2-7; D unclear. This CDR3 is built from 15 residues. The germline V gene encodes CDR1 LNHDA and CDR2 SQIVND (reference sequence). Trimming left V 6 bases short and J 2 bases short, with 17 bases between. The CDR3 DNA reads TGTGCCAGTAGCCCCGGACCTCCTAGGACCTACGAGCAGTACTTC. This encodes CASSPGPPRTYEQYF.

This clonotype appeared a few times. Here the CDR3 DNA reads TGTGCCACCAGCAGAGGGATTAAGACCCAGTACTTC. This gives the protein CATSRGIKTQYF. The chain carries TRBV15 and TRBJ2-5; unclear D gene. CDR3 length equals 12 residues. The germline V and J ends were trimmed by 1 base and 6 bases, with 6 bases remaining between them. Germline V gene lookup returns CDR1 LNHNV and CDR2 YYDKDF (reference sequence).

J is TRBJ2-3 and V is TRBV5-1; TRBD1 agrees at 7 bases. Germline CDR1 SGHRS, CDR2 YFSETQ. The length of the CDR3 is 14 residues. CDR3 amino acids: CASSPGQVTDTQYF. DNA for the CDR3: TGCGCTTCTTCCCCCGGACAGGTCACAGATACGCAGTATTTT.

This clonotype was found a few times. The rearrangement uses TRBV10-3 and TRBJ2-1, with 14 bases identical to TRBD2. CDR1 and CDR2 (germline): ENHRY, SYGVKD. This CDR3 contains 16 residues. Trimming cost V 6 bases and J 8 bases; bases outside gene matches: 9. The CDR3: CAIRGGLAGVGDEQFF. The CDR3 DNA is TGTGCCATCAGGGGGGGACTAGCGGGAGTAGGGGATGAGCAGTTCTTC.

This clonotype has more than one count but fewer than ten. The chain joins TRBV11-3 to TRBJ1-1; D not certain. Trimming took 6 bases from V and 1 from J, leaving 12 bases between them. This CDR3 is 14 amino acids long. Germline lookup yields CDR1 SGHNT and CDR2 YENEEA. The CDR3 region is CASRPGLRNTEAFF. CDR3 in DNA: TGTGCCAGCAGGCCTGGACTCCGGAACACTGAAGCTTTCTTT.

V gene TRBV30 combines with J gene TRBJ2-7; 9 positions agree with TRBD2. The CDR3 is made up of 11 amino acids. Trimming at V came to 5 bases and at J to 4 bases, leaving 0 bases not matched to a gene. Germline V gives CDR1 GTSNPN, CDR2 SVGIG (reference sequence). DNA for the CDR3: TGTGCCTGGGCGGGAGGGTACGAGCAGTACTTC. Translated: CAWAGGYEQYF. Variable domain in full (rest from reference TRBV30 and TRBJ2-7): SQTIHQWPATLVQPVGSPLSLECTVEGTSNPNLYWYRQAAGRGLQLLFYSVGIGQISSEVPQNLSASRPQDRQFILSSKKLLLSDSGFYLCAWAGGYEQYFGPGTRLTVT.